Judged by frequency, the clone carrying this TCR beta chain is medium-sized (0.01 to 0.1%). This CDR3 is built from 13 residues. CDR1 is MNHEY and CDR2 is SMNVEV in the germline V gene (reference sequence). The data belong to a study of CD8 T cells in cerebrospinal fluid in Alzheimer's disease. TCRdb reprocessed the 10x single-cell sequencing reads and stores each CDR3 protein as one record, lacking DNA. This repertoire includes 1,500 to 2,000 distinct CDR3 sequences. All participants were free of acute infectious disease and in good physical condition. The receptor comes from a human donor in good health. The genes are TRBV27 and TRBJ2-5; there is no DNA to check the TCRdb D call of TRBD2. Input material: cerebrospinal fluid. CDR3 sequence reads: CASSQRVGETQYF.